The 5 T cell receptor beta chains presented below share a single source sample, sequenced in a study of vaccination and CD4 T cells after COVID-19. Sequencing of the DNA from cultured CD4+ T cells was carried out with the Oncomine TCR Beta short-read assay. The template was genomic DNA from cultured CD4+ T cells. Using its own MiXCR run on the PCR reads, TCRdb lists one record per CDR3 protein. The data hold some 12,000 distinct CDR3 sequences, with just under 30% observed a single time. Treatment given: roughly 11-day PBMC culture with coronavirus spike peptide pools or control peptides (ViraFEST assay). Investigators obtained the unexposed donor's CD4+ T cells before the COVID-19 pandemic (2011-2018). Their antigen targets remain unknown. The sequencing input was CD4+ T cells from blood, cultured in vitro. The receptor set was obtained from a human donor in good health.

This clonotype was seen more than once but under ten times. The rearrangement uses TRBV10-3 and TRBJ2-7; a weak D match, TRBD2 (5 bases). Germline-derived CDR1 and CDR2 are ENHRY and SYGVKD. V lost 2 bases and J lost 3, with 14 bases in between. CDR3 size: 15 residues. The CDR3 protein is CAISEITFRGYEQYF. The CDR3 coding sequence is TGTGCCATCAGTGAGATCACCTTCCGGGGCTACGAGCAGTACTTC.

The J gene is TRBJ2-5, the V gene TRBV11-1, with D perhaps TRBD1 (5 bases). Germline V gene lookup returns CDR1 SGHAT and CDR2 FQDESV (reference sequence). Trimming left V 4 bases short and J 5 bases short, with 14 bases between. The CDR3 loop spans 14 amino acids. CDR3 sequence reads: CASSSRALGETQYF. The DNA for the CDR3 is TGTGCCAGCAGCTCCAGGGCCTTGGGGGAGACCCAGTACTTC.

This clonotype was picked up a small number of times. The rearrangement joins TRBV20-1 to TRBJ2-7; 7 bases are a match to TRBD2. The V and J ends lost 6 bases and 3 bases, in that order; junction bases with no gene match: 8. Germline V lookup: CDR1 DFQATT, CDR2 SNEGSKA (reference sequence). The CDR3 contains 13 residues. The CDR3 reads CSAASPSGYEQYF. In nucleotides, the CDR3 is TGCAGTGCCGCCTCGCCTAGCGGCTACGAGCAGTACTTC.

This clonotype was seen a few times. The chain carries TRBV15 and TRBJ2-2, with 7 bases lining up with TRBD2. J was trimmed by 7 bases and V by 1 base; bases with no gene match: 9. This CDR3 has 16 amino acids. CDR1 LNHNV and CDR2 YYDKDF come from the germline V gene (reference sequence). The CDR3: CATSRGGSSFGGELFF. The CDR3 bases are TGTGCCACCAGCAGAGGCGGGAGTTCATTTGGCGGGGAGCTGTTTTTT.

The chain combines TRBV27 with TRBJ2-3, with 14 bases fitting TRBD2. Germline V gene data show CDR1 as MNHEY and CDR2 as SMNVEV (reference sequence). The CDR3 is 15 residues long. J was trimmed by 6 bases and V by 6 bases; bases with no gene match: 5. CDR3 region: CASRLTSGRVDTQYF. CDR3 nucleotides: TGTGCCAGCAGGCTGACTAGCGGGAGGGTTGATACGCAGTATTTT.